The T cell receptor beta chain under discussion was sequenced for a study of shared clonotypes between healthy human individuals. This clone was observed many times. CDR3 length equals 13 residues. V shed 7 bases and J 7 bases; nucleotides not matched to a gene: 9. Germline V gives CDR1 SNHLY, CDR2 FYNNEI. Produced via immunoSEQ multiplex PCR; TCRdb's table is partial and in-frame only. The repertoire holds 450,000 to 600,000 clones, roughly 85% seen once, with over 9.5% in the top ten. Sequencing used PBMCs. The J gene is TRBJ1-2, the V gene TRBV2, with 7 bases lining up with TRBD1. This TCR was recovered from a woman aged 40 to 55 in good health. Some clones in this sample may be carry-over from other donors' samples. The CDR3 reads CASIRGGAGGYTF. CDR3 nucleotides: TGTGCCAGCATTCGAGGGGGCGCCGGTGGCTACACCTTC.